Listed below are T cell receptor beta chains from one sample, sequenced in a study of blood T cell repertoires in COVID-19. Profiling relied on immunoSEQ multiplex PCR, and the TCRdb table lists in-frame clones only, not all of them. The profile shows 300,000 to 450,000 clones, 85% of them singletons. Sequencing used peripheral blood. Receptor source: a woman in her late teens or twenties with acute or convalescent COVID-19. CDR3s include the opening cysteine and the closing phenylalanine or tryptophan. D genes are given only for firm matches. The size entry is marked missing in some rows and otherwise reads once, few, many or a size class.

>TRBJ1-2|TRBD1|TRBV12-3/TRBV12-4|NA
CASRTGGTYGYTF
TGTGCCAGCAGAACAGGGGGGACTTATGGCTACACCTTC
>TRBJ2-1|NA|TRBV7-9|NA
CASGDSVNNEQFF
TGTGCCAGCGGAGACAGCGTAAACAATGAGCAGTTCTTC
>TRBJ2-1|TRBD1|TRBV10-1|once
CAGRVSGTAYNEQFF
TGCGCCGGAAGGGTATCGGGGACAGCCTACAATGAGCAGTTCTTC
>TRBJ2-2|NA|TRBV28|NA
CASSFANRAPGELFF
TGTGCCAGCAGTTTTGCGAACAGGGCGCCCGGGGAGCTGTTTTTT
>TRBJ2-1|TRBD2|TRBV24-1|NA
CATTSSSGDNEQFF
TGTGCCACCACCTCGTCTAGCGGGGACAATGAGCAGTTCTTC
>TRBJ2-7|TRBD2|TRBV3-1/TRBV3-2|NA
CASSQDTGTSAYEQYF
TGTGCCAGCAGCCAGGACACCGGGACTAGCGCCTACGAGCAGTACTTC
>TRBJ1-4|NA|TRBV2|NA
CASSEIEGVLFF
TGTGCCAGCAGTGAAATCGAAGGGGTCCTGTTTTTT
>TRBJ2-6|NA|TRBV19|NA
CASRRESGANVLTF
TGTGCCAGTAGAAGGGAGTCTGGGGCCAACGTCCTGACTTTC
>TRBJ2-7|TRBD1|TRBV6-1|NA
CASSEATGGSYEQYF
TGTGCCAGCAGTGAAGCTACAGGGGGTTCCTACGAGCAGTACTTC
>TRBJ2-3|NA|TRBV7-2|NA
CASSLTGGHTDTQYF
TGTGCCAGCAGCTTGACAGGCGGACACACAGATACGCAGTATTTT
>TRBJ1-1|TRBD1|TRBV28|NA
CASSSPSRTGGSKAFF
TGTGCCAGCAGTTCCCCCTCTCGGACAGGGGGCTCGAAAGCTTTCTTT
>TRBJ2-2|TRBD2|TRBV24-1|NA
CATSPNPGLAGFVNTGELFF
TGTGCCACCAGTCCCAATCCCGGACTAGCGGGATTCGTGAACACCGGGGAGCTGTTTTTT
>TRBJ1-1|NA|TRBV5-1|NA
CASRPDPQGWNTEAFF
TGCGCCAGCAGACCCGATCCACAGGGATGGAACACTGAAGCTTTCTTT
>TRBJ1-6|NA|TRBV9|NA
CASSVAGENSPLHF
TGTGCCAGCAGCGTAGCCGGGGAGAATTCACCCCTCCACTTT
>TRBJ2-5|TRBD2|TRBV29-1|NA
CSATRLAGMRETQYF
TGCAGCGCGACCCGACTAGCGGGGATGCGAGAGACCCAGTACTTC
>TRBJ1-2|TRBD1|TRBV9|NA
CASSLNRGPYGYTF
TGTGCCAGCAGCCTCAACAGGGGCCCCTATGGCTACACCTTC
>TRBJ1-2|NA|TRBV5-4|NA
CASSSSRGNYGYTF
TGTGCCAGCAGCTCGTCCCGGGGAAACTATGGCTACACCTTC